A selection of T cell receptor beta chains follows, all from one sample in a study of response to subunit inactivated influenza vaccine. TCRdb independently ran MiXCR on the RT-PCR reads; one entry per CDR3 protein. Here the sample spans approximately 530,000 distinct CDR3 sequences, 7.2% being singletons. The input for sequencing was PBMCs from blood, taken roughly 24 months after vaccination. Receptors originate from a man in his fifties or sixties who received an inactivated influenza vaccine. The CDR3 runs from the conserved cysteine through the conserved F or W. Fields, in order: J gene, V gene, CDR3 protein.

j_call: TRBJ1-2; v_call: TRBV12-3/TRBV12-4; cdr3_aa: CASSTYRGNNGYTF
j_call: TRBJ1-1; v_call: TRBV28; cdr3_aa: CASKGTLNTEAFF
j_call: TRBJ1-6; v_call: TRBV18; cdr3_aa: CASSPGNGLNNSPLHF
j_call: TRBJ1-1; v_call: TRBV3-1; cdr3_aa: CASSPTSANTEAFF
j_call: TRBJ1-6; v_call: TRBV5-6; cdr3_aa: CASSLDVGPTYNSPLHF
j_call: TRBJ2-5; v_call: TRBV2; cdr3_aa: CASRGRGGLQETQYF
j_call: TRBJ1-1; v_call: TRBV20-1; cdr3_aa: CSARDGGTEAFF
j_call: TRBJ2-1; v_call: TRBV20-1; cdr3_aa: CSARDFGASGGSLYNEQFF
j_call: TRBJ2-1; v_call: TRBV28; cdr3_aa: CASSASGPYNEQFF
j_call: TRBJ2-7; v_call: TRBV7-2; cdr3_aa: CASSIGTFYEQYF
j_call: TRBJ2-3; v_call: TRBV28; cdr3_aa: CASSPRTSWQTDTQYF
j_call: TRBJ2-2; v_call: TRBV7-2; cdr3_aa: CASSLRTGGWTGELFF
j_call: TRBJ1-5; v_call: TRBV12-3/TRBV12-4; cdr3_aa: CASSKTGISNQPQHF
j_call: TRBJ2-2; v_call: TRBV29-1; cdr3_aa: CSVYMAGELFF
j_call: TRBJ2-2; v_call: TRBV9; cdr3_aa: CASSVATVLTGELFF
j_call: TRBJ2-3; v_call: TRBV6-2/TRBV6-3; cdr3_aa: CASSYLGADTQYF
j_call: TRBJ2-3; v_call: TRBV18; cdr3_aa: CASSPPARGNTQYF
j_call: TRBJ1-1; v_call: TRBV24-1; cdr3_aa: CATSDSRGGKTEAFF
j_call: TRBJ2-5; v_call: TRBV29-1; cdr3_aa: CSVTGPPQETQYF
j_call: TRBJ2-1; v_call: TRBV7-9; cdr3_aa: CASSLGTVRGNEQFF
j_call: TRBJ2-3; v_call: TRBV11-2; cdr3_aa: CASSQPGEDTQYF
j_call: TRBJ2-7; v_call: TRBV7-9; cdr3_aa: CASSFFGGNYEQYF